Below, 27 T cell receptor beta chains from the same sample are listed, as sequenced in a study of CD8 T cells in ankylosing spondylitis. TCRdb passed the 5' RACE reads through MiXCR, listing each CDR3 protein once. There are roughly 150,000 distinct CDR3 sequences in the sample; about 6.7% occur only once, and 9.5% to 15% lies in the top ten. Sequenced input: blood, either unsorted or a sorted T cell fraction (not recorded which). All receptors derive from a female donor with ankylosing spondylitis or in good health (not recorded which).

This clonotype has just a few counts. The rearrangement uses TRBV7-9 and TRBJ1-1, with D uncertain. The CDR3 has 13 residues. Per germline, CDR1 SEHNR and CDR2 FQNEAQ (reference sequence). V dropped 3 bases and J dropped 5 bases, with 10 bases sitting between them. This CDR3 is CASSFNRETEAFF. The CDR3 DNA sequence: TGTGCCAGCAGCTTCAATCGGGAAACTGAAGCTTTCTTT.

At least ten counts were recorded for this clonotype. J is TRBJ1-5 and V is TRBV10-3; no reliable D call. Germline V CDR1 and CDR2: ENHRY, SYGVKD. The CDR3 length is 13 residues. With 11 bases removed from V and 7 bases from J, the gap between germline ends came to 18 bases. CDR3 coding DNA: TGTGCCGCCGGTGGGGAAACCGGCCAGCCCCAGCATTTT. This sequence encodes CAAGGETGQPQHF.

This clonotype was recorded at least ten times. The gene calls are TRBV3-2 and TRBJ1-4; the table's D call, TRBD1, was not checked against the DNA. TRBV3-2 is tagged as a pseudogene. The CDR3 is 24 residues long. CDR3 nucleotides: TGTGCCAGCAGCCAAGGCGGACGTGTGGCAGTCAGTCCCCCGGGATGTGGCGTGCCGGAAAAACTGTTTTTT. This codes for CASSQGGRVAVSPPGCGVPEKLFF.

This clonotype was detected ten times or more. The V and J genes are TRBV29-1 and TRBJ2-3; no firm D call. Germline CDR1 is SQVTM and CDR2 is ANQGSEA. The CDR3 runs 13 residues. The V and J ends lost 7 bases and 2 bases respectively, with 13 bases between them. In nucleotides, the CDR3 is TGCAGCGCAGAGGACCCCCCCACAGATACGCAGTATTTT. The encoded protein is CSAEDPPTDTQYF.

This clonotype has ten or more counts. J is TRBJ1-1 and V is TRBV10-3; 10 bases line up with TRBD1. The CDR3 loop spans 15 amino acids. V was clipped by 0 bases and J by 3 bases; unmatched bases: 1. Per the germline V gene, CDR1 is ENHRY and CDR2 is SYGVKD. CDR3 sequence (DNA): TGTGCCATCAGTGAGTCGGGACAGGGGTACACTGAAGCTTTCTTT. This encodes CAISESGQGYTEAFF.

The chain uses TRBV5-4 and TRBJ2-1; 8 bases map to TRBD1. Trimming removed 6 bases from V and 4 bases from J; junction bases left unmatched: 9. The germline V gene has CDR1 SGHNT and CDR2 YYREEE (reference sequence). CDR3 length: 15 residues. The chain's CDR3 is CASIRQGRLYNEQFF. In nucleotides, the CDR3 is TGTGCCAGCATAAGACAGGGGCGGCTTTACAATGAGCAGTTCTTC.

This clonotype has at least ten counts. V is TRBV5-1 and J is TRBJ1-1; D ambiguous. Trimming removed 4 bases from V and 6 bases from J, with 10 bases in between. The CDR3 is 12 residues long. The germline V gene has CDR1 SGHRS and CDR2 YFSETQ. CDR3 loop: CASSPVGAEAFF. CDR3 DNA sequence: TGCGCCAGCAGCCCAGTCGGAGCTGAAGCTTTCTTT.

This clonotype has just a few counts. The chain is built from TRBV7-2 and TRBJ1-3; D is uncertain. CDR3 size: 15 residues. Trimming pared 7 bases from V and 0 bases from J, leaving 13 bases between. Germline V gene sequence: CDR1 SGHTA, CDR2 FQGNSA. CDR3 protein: CASTVSGPSGNTIYF. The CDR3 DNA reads TGTGCCAGCACCGTTTCGGGTCCCTCTGGAAACACCATATATTTT.

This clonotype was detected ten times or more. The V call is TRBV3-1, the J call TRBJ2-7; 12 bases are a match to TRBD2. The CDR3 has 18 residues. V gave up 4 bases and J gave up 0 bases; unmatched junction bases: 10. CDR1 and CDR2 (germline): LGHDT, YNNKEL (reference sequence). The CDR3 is CASSRALAGGPISYEQYF. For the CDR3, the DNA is TGTGCCAGCAGCCGCGCCCTAGCGGGGGGGCCAATCTCCTACGAGCAGTACTTC.

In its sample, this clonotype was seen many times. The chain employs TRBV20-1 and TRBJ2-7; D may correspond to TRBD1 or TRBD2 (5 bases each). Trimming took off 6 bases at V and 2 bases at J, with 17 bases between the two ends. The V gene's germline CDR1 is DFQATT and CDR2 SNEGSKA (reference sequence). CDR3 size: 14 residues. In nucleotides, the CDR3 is TGCAGTGCAAGGGGACCTGCCCCGACCTACGAGCAGTACTTC. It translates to CSARGPAPTYEQYF.

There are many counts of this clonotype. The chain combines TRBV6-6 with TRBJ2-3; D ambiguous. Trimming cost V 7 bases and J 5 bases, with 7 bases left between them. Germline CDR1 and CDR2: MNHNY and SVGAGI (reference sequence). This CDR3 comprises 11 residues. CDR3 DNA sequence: TGTGCCAGCATCCAGAGAGATACGCAGTATTTT. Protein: CASIQRDTQYF.

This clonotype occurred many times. CDR3 bases: TGTGCCAGCAGCGTAGAGACCCAGTACTTC. Its protein product is CASSVETQYF. V usage is TRBV4-2 and J usage is TRBJ2-5; D unresolved. Between the trimmed V and J ends, which lost 5 bases and 4 bases, there was a span of 2 bases. Germline loops: CDR1 LGHNA, CDR2 YNFKEQ. The CDR3 has 10 amino acids.

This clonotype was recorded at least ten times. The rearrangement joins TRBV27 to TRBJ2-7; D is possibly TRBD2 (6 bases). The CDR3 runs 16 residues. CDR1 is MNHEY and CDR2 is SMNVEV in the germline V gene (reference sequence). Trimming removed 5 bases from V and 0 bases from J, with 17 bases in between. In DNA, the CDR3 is TGTGCCAGCAGTCCCTCGGCGGGGCCAAGCTCCTACGAGCAGTACTTC. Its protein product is CASSPSAGPSSYEQYF.

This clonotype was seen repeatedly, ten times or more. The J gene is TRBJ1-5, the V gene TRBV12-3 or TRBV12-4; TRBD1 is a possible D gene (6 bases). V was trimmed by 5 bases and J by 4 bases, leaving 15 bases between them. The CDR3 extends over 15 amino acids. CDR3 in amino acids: CASSRGGGQNQPQHF. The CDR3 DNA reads TGTGCCAGCAGTCGCGGGGGCGGGCAAAATCAGCCCCAGCATTTT.

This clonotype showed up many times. The CDR3: CASSELGSGGSNEQFF. In nucleotides, the CDR3 is TGTGCCAGCAGTGAATTGGGCAGCGGGGGCTCAAATGAGCAGTTCTTC. The V call is TRBV2, the J call TRBJ2-1, with TRBD2 matching 8 bases. Unmatched junction bases numbered 10, after V lost 2 bases and J lost 7 bases. The CDR3 runs to 16 residues. The germline gives CDR1 SNHLY, CDR2 FYNNEI.

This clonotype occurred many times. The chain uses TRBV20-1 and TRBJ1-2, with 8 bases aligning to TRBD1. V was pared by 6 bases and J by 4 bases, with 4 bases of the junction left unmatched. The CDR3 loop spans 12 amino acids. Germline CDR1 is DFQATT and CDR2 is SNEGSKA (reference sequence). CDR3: CSAQQGGYGYTF. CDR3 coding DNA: TGCAGTGCCCAACAGGGGGGCTATGGCTACACCTTC.

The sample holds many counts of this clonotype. CDR3 DNA sequence: TGCAGTGCTAGAGTCGGACGGGGGGGAAGGCGGCCCCAGCATTTT. Translated, it gives CSARVGRGGRRPQHF. The V call is TRBV20-1, the J call TRBJ1-5; weak D call: TRBD1 (5 bases). CDR1 DFQATT and CDR2 SNEGSKA come from the germline V gene (reference sequence). V lost 1 base and J 9 bases, leaving 19 bases between the germline ends. There are 15 residues in the CDR3.

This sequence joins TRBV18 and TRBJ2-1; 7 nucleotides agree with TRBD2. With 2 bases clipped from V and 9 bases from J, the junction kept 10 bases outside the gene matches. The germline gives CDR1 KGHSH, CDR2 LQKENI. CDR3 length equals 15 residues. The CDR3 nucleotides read TGTGCCAGCTCACCAGTGTCTAGCGGCGACGGTGAGCAGTTCTTC. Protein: CASSPVSSGDGEQFF.

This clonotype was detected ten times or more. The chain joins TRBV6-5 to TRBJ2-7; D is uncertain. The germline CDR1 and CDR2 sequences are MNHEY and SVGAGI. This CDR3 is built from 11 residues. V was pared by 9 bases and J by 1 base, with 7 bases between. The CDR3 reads CASYGSYEQYF. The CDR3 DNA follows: TGTGCCAGTTATGGATCCTACGAGCAGTACTTC.

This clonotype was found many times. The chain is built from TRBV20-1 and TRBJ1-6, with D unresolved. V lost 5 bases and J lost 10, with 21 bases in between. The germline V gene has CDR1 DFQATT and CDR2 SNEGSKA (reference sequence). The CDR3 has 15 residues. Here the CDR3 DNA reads TGCAGTGCTCCTGACGCTGGAAGGATCGGGTCACCCCTCCACTTT. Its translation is CSAPDAGRIGSPLHF.

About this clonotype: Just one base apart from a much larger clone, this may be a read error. CDR3 DNA: TGTGCCAGCAGCTTTCAGAACACTGAAGCTTTCTTT. Encoded protein: CASSFQNTEAFF. The J gene is TRBJ1-1, the V gene TRBV7-9; D gene unclear. With 3 bases removed from V and 1 base from J, the gap between germline ends came to 3 bases. The V gene's germline CDR1 is SEHNR and CDR2 FQNEAQ (reference sequence). CDR3 size: 12 residues.

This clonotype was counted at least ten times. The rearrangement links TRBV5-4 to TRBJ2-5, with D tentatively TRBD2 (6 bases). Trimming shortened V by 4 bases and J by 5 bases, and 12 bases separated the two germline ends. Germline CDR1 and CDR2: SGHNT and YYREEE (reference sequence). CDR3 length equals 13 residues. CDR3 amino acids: CASSGRGVETQYF. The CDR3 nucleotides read TGTGCCAGCAGCGGACGCGGGGTCGAGACCCAGTACTTC.

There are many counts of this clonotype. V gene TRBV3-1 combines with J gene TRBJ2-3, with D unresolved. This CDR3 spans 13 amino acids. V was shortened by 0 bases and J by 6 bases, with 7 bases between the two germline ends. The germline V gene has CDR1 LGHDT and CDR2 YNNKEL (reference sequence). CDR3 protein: CASSQDPGDTQYF. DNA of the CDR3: TGTGCCAGCAGCCAAGATCCTGGGGATACGCAGTATTTT.

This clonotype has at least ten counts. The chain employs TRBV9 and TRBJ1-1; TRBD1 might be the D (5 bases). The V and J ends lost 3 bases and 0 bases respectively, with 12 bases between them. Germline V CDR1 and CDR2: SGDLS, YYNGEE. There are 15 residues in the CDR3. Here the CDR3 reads CASSADIFLNTEAFF. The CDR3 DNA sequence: TGTGCCAGCAGCGCGGACATTTTTCTGAACACTGAAGCTTTCTTT.

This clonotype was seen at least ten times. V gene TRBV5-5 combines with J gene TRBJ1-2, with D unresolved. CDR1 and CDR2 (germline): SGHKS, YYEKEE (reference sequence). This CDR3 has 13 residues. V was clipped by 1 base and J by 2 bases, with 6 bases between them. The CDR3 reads CASSLIGNYGYTF. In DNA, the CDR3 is TGTGCCAGCAGCTTGATTGGCAACTATGGCTACACCTTC.

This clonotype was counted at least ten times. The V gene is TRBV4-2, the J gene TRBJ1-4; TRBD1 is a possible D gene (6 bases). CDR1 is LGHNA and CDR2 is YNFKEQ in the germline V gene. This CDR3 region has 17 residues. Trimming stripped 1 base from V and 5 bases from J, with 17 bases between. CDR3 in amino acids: CASSQAGPGGANEKLFF. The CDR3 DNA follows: TGTGCCAGCAGCCAAGCTGGACCGGGGGGGGCCAATGAAAAACTGTTTTTT.

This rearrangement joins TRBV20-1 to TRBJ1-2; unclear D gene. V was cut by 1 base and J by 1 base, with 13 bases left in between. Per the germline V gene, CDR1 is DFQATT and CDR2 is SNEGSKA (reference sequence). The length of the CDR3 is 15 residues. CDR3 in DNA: TGCAGTGCTAGAGTAGCGTCAGCTCTTAACTATGGCTACACCTTC. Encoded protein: CSARVASALNYGYTF.